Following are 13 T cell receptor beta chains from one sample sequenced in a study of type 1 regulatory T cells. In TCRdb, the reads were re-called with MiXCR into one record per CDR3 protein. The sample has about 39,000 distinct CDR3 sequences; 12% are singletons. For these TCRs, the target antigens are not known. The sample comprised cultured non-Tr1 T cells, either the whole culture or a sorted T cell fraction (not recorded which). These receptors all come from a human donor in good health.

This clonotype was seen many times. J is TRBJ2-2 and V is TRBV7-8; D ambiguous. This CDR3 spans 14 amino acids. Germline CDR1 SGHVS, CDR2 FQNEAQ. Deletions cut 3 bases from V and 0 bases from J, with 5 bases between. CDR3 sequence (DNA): TGTGCCAGCAGCTTCGACCCGAACACCGGGGAGCTGTTTTTT. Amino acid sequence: CASSFDPNTGELFF.

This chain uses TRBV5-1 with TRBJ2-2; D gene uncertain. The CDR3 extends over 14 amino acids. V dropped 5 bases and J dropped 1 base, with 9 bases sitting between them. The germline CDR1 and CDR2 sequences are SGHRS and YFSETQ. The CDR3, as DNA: TGCGCCAGCAGGTTGACCGAGAACACCGGGGAGCTGTTTTTT. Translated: CASRLTENTGELFF.

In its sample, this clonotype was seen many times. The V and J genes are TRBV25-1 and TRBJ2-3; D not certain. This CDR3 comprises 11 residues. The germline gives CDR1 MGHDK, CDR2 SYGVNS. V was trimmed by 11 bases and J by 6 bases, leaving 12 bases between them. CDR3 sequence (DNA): TGTGCCGCAGCAAGGTTGGATACGCAGTATTTT. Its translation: CAAARLDTQYF.

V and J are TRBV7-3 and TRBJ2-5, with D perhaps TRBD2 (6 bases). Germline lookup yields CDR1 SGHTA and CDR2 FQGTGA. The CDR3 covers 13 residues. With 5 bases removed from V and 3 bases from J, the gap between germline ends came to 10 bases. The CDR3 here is CASSPTREETQYF. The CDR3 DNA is TGTGCCAGCAGCCCGACTAGAGAAGAGACCCAGTACTTC.

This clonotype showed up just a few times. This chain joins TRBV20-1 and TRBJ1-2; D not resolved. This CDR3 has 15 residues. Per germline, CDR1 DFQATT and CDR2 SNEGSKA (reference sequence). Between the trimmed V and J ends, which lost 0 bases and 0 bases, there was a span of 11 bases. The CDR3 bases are TGCAGTGCTAGAGATAGGGCAGTTACTAACTATGGCTACACCTTC. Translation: CSARDRAVTNYGYTF.

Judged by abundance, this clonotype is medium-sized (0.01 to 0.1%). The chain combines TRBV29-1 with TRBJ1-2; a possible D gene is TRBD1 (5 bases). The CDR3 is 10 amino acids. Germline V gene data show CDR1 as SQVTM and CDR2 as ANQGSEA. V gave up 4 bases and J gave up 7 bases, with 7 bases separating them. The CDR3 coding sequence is TGCAGCGTTGGACAGCCTGGCTACACCTTC. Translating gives CSVGQPGYTF. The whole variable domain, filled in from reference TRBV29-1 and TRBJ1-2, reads SAVISQKPSRDICQRGTSLTIQCQVDSQVTMMFWYRQQPGQSLTLIATANQGSEATYESGFVIDKFPISRPNLTFSTLTVSNMSPEDSSIYLCSVGQPGYTFGSGTRLTVV.

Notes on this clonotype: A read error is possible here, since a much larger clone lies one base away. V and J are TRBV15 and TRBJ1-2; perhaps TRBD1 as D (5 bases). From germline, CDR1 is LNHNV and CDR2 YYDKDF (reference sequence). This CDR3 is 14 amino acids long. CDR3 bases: TGTGCCGCCAGCAGTAGCAGGGCTAACTATGGCTACACCTTC. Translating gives CAASSSRANYGYTF.

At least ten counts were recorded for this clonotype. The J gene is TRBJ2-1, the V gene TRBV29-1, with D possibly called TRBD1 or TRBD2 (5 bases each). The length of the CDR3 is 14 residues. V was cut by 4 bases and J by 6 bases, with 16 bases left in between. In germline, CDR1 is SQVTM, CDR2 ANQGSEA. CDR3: CSVAWDAWSNEQFF. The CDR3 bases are TGCAGCGTTGCCTGGGACGCCTGGTCCAATGAGCAGTTCTTC.

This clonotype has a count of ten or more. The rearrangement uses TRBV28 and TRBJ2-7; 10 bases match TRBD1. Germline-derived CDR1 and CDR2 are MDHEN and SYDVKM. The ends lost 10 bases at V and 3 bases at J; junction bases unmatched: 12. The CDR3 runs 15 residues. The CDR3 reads CATSLPGQGRYEQYF. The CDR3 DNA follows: TGTGCCACCTCCTTACCGGGACAGGGGCGCTACGAGCAGTACTTC.

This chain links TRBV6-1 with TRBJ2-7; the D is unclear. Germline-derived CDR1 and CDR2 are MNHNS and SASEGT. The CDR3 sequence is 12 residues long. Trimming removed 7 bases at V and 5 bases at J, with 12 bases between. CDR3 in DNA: TGTGCCAGCAAGGAAAGGGCCCACGAGCAGTACTTC. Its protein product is CASKERAHEQYF.

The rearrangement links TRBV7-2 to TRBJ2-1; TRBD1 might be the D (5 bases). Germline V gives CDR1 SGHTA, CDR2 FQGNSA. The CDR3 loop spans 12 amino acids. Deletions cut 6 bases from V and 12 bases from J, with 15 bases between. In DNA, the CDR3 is TGTGCCAGCAGTCTAGACAGTAAGGGGCAGTTCTTC. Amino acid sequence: CASSLDSKGQFF.

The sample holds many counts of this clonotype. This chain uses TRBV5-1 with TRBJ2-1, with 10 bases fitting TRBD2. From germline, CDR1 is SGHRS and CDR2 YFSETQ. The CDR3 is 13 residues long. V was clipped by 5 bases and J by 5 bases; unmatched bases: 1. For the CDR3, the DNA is TGCGCCAGCAGACTAGCGGGGAACAATGAGCAGTTCTTC. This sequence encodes CASRLAGNNEQFF.

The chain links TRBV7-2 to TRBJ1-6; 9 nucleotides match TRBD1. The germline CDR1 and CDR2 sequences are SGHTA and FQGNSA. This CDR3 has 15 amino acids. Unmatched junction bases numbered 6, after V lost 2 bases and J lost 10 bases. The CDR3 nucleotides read TGTGCCAGCAGCTTATTGGGACAGGGAGAATCACCCCTCCACTTT. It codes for CASSLLGQGESPLHF.